Listed below are T cell receptor beta chains from one sample, sequenced in a study of response to subunit inactivated influenza vaccine. One entry per CDR3 protein results from TCRdb running MiXCR on the RT-PCR reads. The table includes 700,000 to 800,000 distinct CDR3 sequences, around 20% detected once. This specimen was PBMCs from blood, taken about 5 days after vaccination. These TCRs come from a man in his fifties or sixties who received an inactivated influenza vaccine. CDR3s include the opening cysteine and the closing phenylalanine or tryptophan. The D gene is left open where the match is weak. Clone sizes are given selectively: once, few, many, or a class where the clone is expanded.

v_call,clone_size,j_call,d_call,cdr3_nt,cdr3_aa
TRBV20-1,few,TRBJ2-3,.,TGCAGTGCTAGAGATGCTAGGAGGGATACGCAGTATTTT,CSARDARRDTQYF
TRBV7-9,.,TRBJ1-1,.,TGTGCCAGCACCTCGGGGGTTGAGGCTGAAGCTTTCTTT,CASTSGVEAEAFF
TRBV3-1,.,TRBJ2-1,.,TGTGCCAGCAGCCAGTATTTCGGGCGAGCGGTTAGGAATGAGCAGTTCTTC,CASSQYFGRAVRNEQFF
TRBV6-1,.,TRBJ1-6,.,TGTGCCAGCAGTAGCCCAGGTTCGATTTCGGATTCACCCCTCCACTTT,CASSSPGSISDSPLHF
TRBV12-3/TRBV12-4,.,TRBJ1-1,TRBD1,TGTGCCAGCAGGGGGACAGGGGAGGCTGAAGCTTTCTTT,CASRGTGEAEAFF
TRBV5-1,.,TRBJ2-7,.,TGCGCCAGCAGCGCACAGGGATCCTACGAGCAGTACTTC,CASSAQGSYEQYF
TRBV7-2,.,TRBJ2-4,.,TGTGCCAGCAGCTTAGCGGGGTATTGGGACATTCAGTACTTC,CASSLAGYWDIQYF
TRBV6-1,.,TRBJ2-5,.,TGTGCCAGCAGACGAGGAATAGCGGAGTACCAAGAGACCCAGTACTTC,CASRRGIAEYQETQYF
TRBV29-1,many,TRBJ2-2,TRBD1,TGCAGCGTTGGCGGGACAGGGAACACCGGGGAGCTGTTTTTT,CSVGGTGNTGELFF
TRBV12-3/TRBV12-4,.,TRBJ2-1,.,TGTGCCAGCAGTTTCTTCCAGGACTCCTACAATGAGCAGTTCTTC,CASSFFQDSYNEQFF
TRBV12-3/TRBV12-4,many,TRBJ2-7,TRBD2,TGTGCCAGCAGCCCTAGCGGGGGGTTCTCCTACGAGCAGTACTTC,CASSPSGGFSYEQYF
TRBV7-9,.,TRBJ2-7,.,TGTGCCAGCAGCTTTAATCCAAAACACTACGAGCAGTACTTC,CASSFNPKHYEQYF
TRBV5-1,few,TRBJ2-7,.,TGCGCCAGCAGCTGGCCGGGCTACGAGCAGTACTTC,CASSWPGYEQYF
TRBV12-3/TRBV12-4,.,TRBJ2-5,TRBD2,TGTGCCAGCAGTTTCACTAGCGGGAGTCAAGAGACCCAGTACTTC,CASSFTSGSQETQYF
TRBV7-3,.,TRBJ2-3,.,TGTGCCAGCAGCTCTCGTAGGAGAGATACGCAGTATTTT,CASSSRRRDTQYF
TRBV12-3/TRBV12-4,.,TRBJ1-5,.,TGTGCCAGCAGTTTAGTGCGGGGGCGCGGAAGCAATCAGCCCCAGCATTTT,CASSLVRGRGSNQPQHF
TRBV29-1,few,TRBJ2-3,TRBD2,TGCAGCGGGACTAGAACTAGCACAGATACGCAGTATTTT,CSGTRTSTDTQYF
TRBV20-1,few,TRBJ1-5,.,TGCAGTGCTAGAGGAGTACAGGACCCCCACAATCAGCCCCAGCATTTT,CSARGVQDPHNQPQHF
TRBV20-1,few,TRBJ2-2,TRBD2,TGCAGTGCTAGAGCGTTACTAGCGGCGAACACCGGGGAGCTGTTTTTT,CSARALLAANTGELFF
TRBV6-1,few,TRBJ2-1,.,TGTGCCAGCAGTGGACAAAATCGAGGTGAGCAGTTCTTC,CASSGQNRGEQFF
TRBV6-5,.,TRBJ2-5,TRBD2,TGTGCCAGCAGTTTTGGTCTGGGGGGGGAGACCCAGTACTTC,CASSFGLGGETQYF
TRBV25-1,few,TRBJ2-1,.,TGTGCCAGCAGTGAATGGTCCGGGACGGGAGCCCATGAGCAGTTCTTC,CASSEWSGTGAHEQFF
TRBV6-2/TRBV6-3,few,TRBJ2-4,.,TGTGCCAGCAGCCCCCCACAGGGAACCATTCAGTACTTC,CASSPPQGTIQYF
TRBV7-8,.,TRBJ2-1,TRBD1,TGTGCCAGCAGCAGACACAGGGGGCAGGGTGAGCAGTTCTTC,CASSRHRGQGEQFF
TRBV6-1,many,TRBJ2-1,.,TGTGCCACCCTACCGACGGGTTCCTACAATGAGCAGTTCTTC,CATLPTGSYNEQFF
TRBV24-1,many,TRBJ2-3,TRBD1,TGTGCCACCAGTGATCGACAGGGGTCAATCACAGATACGCAGTATTTT,CATSDRQGSITDTQYF
TRBV29-1,few,TRBJ1-2,.,TGCAGCGTTGGGGAGGCGACAAGGCATGGCTACACCTTC,CSVGEATRHGYTF
TRBV7-8,.,TRBJ2-2,.,TGTGCCAGCAGCTTAGCTACAGGGACACTGAACACCGGGGAGCTGTTTTTT,CASSLATGTLNTGELFF